The clone carrying this T cell receptor beta chain was recorded many times. What it binds is unknown. cDNA molecules carried unique molecular identifiers, and template switching added a universal primer site. MiXCR, applied by TCRdb to the 5' RACE reads, yields one record per CDR3 protein. Of roughly 350,000 distinct CDR3 sequences in the sample, roughly 9% are singletons; the top ten hold 7.5% to 9.5%. The source of the sample is a study of identical twins. Trimming at V came to 5 bases and at J to 0 bases, leaving 6 bases not matched to a gene. Germline CDR1 SGHAT, CDR2 FQNNGV. The CDR3 extends over 16 amino acids. Study-wide results and limits: Insertions were fewer in abundant cord blood beta clonotypes, whereas memory repertoires showed none of this pattern. The study based its conclusions on cross-sectional statistical analysis and did not follow the same donors.

J is TRBJ2-1 and V is TRBV11-2, with 8 bases lining up with TRBD1. The specimen was naive T cells sorted from blood. This TCR came from a woman aged 45-65 years in good health. The CDR3 sequence is CASSPEQGVSYNEQFF. CDR3 DNA sequence: TGTGCCAGCAGCCCAGAACAGGGGGTCTCCTACAATGAGCAGTTCTTC.